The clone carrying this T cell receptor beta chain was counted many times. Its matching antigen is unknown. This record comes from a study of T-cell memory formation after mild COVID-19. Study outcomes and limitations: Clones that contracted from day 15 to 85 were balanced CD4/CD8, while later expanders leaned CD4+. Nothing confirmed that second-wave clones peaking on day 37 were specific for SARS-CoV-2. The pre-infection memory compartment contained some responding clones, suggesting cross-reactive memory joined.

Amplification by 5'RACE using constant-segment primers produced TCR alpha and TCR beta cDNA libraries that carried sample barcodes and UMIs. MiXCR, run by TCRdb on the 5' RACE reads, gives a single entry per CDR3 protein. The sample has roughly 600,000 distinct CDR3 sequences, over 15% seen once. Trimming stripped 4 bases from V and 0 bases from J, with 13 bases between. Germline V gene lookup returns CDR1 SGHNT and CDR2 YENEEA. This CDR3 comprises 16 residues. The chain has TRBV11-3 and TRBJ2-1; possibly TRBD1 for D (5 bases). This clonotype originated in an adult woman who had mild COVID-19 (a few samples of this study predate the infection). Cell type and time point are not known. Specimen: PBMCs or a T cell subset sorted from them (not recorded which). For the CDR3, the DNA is TGTGCCAGCAGCTCATCAGGGCTCAGCTCCTACAATGAGCAGTTCTTC. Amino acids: CASSSSGLSSYNEQFF. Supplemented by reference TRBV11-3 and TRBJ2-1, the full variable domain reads EAGVVQSPRYKIIEKKQPVAFWCNPISGHNTLYWYLQNLGQGPELLIRYENEEAVDDSQLPKDRFSAERLKGVDSTLKIQPAELGDSAVYLCASSSSGLSSYNEQFFGPGTRLTVL.